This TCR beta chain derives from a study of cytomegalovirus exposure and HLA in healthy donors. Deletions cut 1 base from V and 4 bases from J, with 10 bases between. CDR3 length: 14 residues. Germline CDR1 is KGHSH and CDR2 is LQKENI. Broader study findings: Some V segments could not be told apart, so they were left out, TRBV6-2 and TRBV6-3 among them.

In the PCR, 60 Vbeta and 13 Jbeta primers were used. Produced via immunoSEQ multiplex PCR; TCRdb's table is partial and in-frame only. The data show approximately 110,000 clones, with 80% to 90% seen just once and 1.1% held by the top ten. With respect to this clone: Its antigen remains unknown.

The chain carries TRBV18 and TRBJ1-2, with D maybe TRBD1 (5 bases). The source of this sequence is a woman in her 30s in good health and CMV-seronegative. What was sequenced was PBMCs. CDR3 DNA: TGTGCCAGCTCACCACAGGGGCAGGGCTATGGCTACACCTTC. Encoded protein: CASSPQGQGYGYTF.